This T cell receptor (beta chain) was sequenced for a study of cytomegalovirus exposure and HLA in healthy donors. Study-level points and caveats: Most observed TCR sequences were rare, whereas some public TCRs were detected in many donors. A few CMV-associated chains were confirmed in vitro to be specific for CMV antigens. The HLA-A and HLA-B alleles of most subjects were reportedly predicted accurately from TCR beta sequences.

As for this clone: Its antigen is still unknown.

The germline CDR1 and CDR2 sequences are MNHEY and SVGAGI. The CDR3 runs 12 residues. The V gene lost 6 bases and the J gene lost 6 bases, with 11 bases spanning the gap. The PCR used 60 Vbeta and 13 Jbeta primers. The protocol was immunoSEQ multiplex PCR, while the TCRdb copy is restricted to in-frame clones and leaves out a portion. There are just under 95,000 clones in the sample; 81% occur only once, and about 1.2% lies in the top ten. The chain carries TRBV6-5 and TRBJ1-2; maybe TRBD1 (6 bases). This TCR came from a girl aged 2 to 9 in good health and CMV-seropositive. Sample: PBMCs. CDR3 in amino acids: CASSTRQDGYTF. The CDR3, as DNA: TGTGCCAGCAGCACAAGACAGGATGGCTACACCTTC.